The next 14 T cell receptor beta chains were all read from a single sample in a study of blood T cell repertoires in COVID-19. The table came from immunoSEQ multiplex PCR; TCRdb's copy has only in-frame clones and leaves some out. The sample lists approximately 200,000 clones, approximately 83% occurring once. Sequencing input: peripheral blood. These receptors were collected from a woman between 25 and 40 years old who had recovered from COVID-19.

J is TRBJ1-1 and V is TRBV5-4; the D gene is possibly TRBD1 (6 bases). The germline V and J ends were trimmed by 6 bases and 4 bases, with 16 bases remaining between them. CDR3 size: 14 residues. The germline CDR1 and CDR2 sequences are SGHNT and YYREEE (reference sequence). Written as DNA, the CDR3 is TGTGCCAGCACTCCCGGGGGGCCGAGCACTGAAGCTTTCTTT. It codes for CASTPGGPSTEAFF.

The chain uses TRBV18 and TRBJ1-1; D is unclear. CDR1 is KGHSH, CDR2 LQKENI, per germline. Between the trimmed V and J ends, which lost 4 bases and 1 base, there was a span of 7 bases. The CDR3 has 13 residues. In nucleotides, the CDR3 is TGTGCCAGCTCACAACAGAAGAACACTGAAGCTTTCTTT. Translation gives CASSQQKNTEAFF.

The chain recombines TRBV5-1 with TRBJ2-3; 9 bases line up with TRBD2. Germline values: CDR1 SGHRS, CDR2 YFSETQ. The CDR3 runs to 16 residues. J lost 2 bases, V lost 0 bases, and 4 bases had no gene match. CDR3 residues: CASSLDSGSNTDTQYF. The CDR3 nucleotides read TGCGCCAGCAGCTTGGATAGCGGGAGTAACACAGATACGCAGTATTTT.

This clone was counted a single time. This rearrangement joins TRBV5-1 to TRBJ2-1; 11 nucleotides agree with TRBD2. V dropped 5 bases and J dropped 3; count of bases not matched to a gene: 19. CDR3 length: 20 residues. Germline CDR1 reads SGHRS; CDR2 reads YFSETQ. CDR3 residues: CASRVGGLADLDENYNEQFF. The CDR3 bases are TGCGCCAGCAGGGTCGGGGGACTAGCGGATCTGGATGAGAACTACAATGAGCAGTTCTTC.

This clone was seen only a few times. V is TRBV10-3 and J is TRBJ2-7, with a possible D match to TRBD2 (7 bases). Germline V gene data show CDR1 as ENHRY and CDR2 as SYGVKD. The CDR3 totals 16 residues. V was pared by 4 bases and J by 5 bases, with 21 bases between. The CDR3 DNA is TGTGCCATCAGTGTCGGGGGCGGGAGCTTTGGGGACGAGCAGTACTTC. Translation gives CAISVGGGSFGDEQYF.

The chain uses TRBV20-1 and TRBJ2-7; D may be TRBD2 (6 bases). Looked up from germline, CDR1 is DFQATT and CDR2 is SNEGSKA (reference sequence). This CDR3 region has 11 residues. Trimming pared 7 bases from V and 6 bases from J, leaving 13 bases between. CDR3: CSGPWGGEQYF. The CDR3 nucleotides read TGCAGTGGCCCGTGGGGAGGCGAGCAGTACTTC.

The chain's CDR3 is CASRSGAGPTYEQYF. The CDR3 nucleotides read TGTGCCAGCAGGTCTGGAGCGGGTCCAACCTACGAGCAGTACTTC. This chain uses TRBV6-5 with TRBJ2-7, with D possibly matching TRBD2 (6 bases). V lost 6 bases to trimming and J lost 2 bases, with 17 bases between them. This CDR3 is 15 amino acids long. From germline, CDR1 is MNHEY and CDR2 SVGAGI.

The rearrangement links TRBV11-2 to TRBJ1-1; D perhaps matches TRBD1 (6 bases). V lost 2 bases and J 6 bases, leaving 16 bases between the germline ends. The CDR3 runs 15 residues. Germline V gene lookup returns CDR1 SGHAT and CDR2 FQNNGV. CDR3 sequence: CASSLRAGARAEAFF. The CDR3 DNA is TGTGCCAGCAGCTTACGGGCGGGGGCGCGGGCTGAAGCTTTCTTT. The full variable domain, completed using reference TRBV11-2 and TRBJ1-1, is EAGVAQSPRYKIIEKRQSVAFWCNPISGHATLYWYQQILGQGPKLLIQFQNNGVVDDSQLPKDRFSAERLKGVDSTLKIQPAKLEDSAVYLCASSLRAGARAEAFFGQGTRLTVV.

This chain joins TRBV7-5 and TRBJ1-6; TRBD1 was called by the table and not checked on the DNA. TRBV7-5 is a listed pseudogene. The CDR3 is 15 amino acids. The CDR3 DNA follows: TGTGCCAGAAGCTTAGCGACAGGCCGTAATTCACCCCTCCACTTT. It yields the protein CARSLATGRNSPLHF.

This rearrangement joins TRBV30 to TRBJ2-3; D may be TRBD2 (7 bases). Germline V gene lookup returns CDR1 GTSNPN and CDR2 SVGIG (reference sequence). Trimming stripped 2 bases from V and 1 base from J, with 10 bases between. The CDR3 is 14 amino acids. The CDR3 DNA follows: TGTGCCTGGAGTCCGGGGGGCGGCACAGATACGCAGTATTTT. Amino acids: CAWSPGGGTDTQYF.

The V and J genes are TRBV9 and TRBJ2-7; 7 nucleotides line up with TRBD1. CDR3 length equals 16 residues. The V gene end was trimmed by 4 bases and the J gene end by 3 bases; junction bases not matched to a gene: 13. Germline V gives CDR1 SGDLS, CDR2 YYNGEE. The CDR3 sequence is CASSPRTGFTFYEQYF. The CDR3 nucleotides are TGTGCCAGCAGCCCACGGACAGGTTTCACCTTCTACGAGCAGTACTTC.

This clone was found a few times. The chain carries TRBV24-1 and TRBJ2-3, with 8 bases fitting TRBD2. This CDR3 spans 16 amino acids. The V and J ends lost 0 bases and 1 base, in that order; junction bases with no gene match: 2. Germline V lookup: CDR1 KGHDR, CDR2 SFDVKD. CDR3 nucleotides: TGTGCCACCAGTGATTTGAGCGGGAGTGGCACAGATACGCAGTATTTT. Residues: CATSDLSGSGTDTQYF.

The chain joins TRBV9 to TRBJ2-2, with D possibly being TRBD1 (6 bases). Per the germline V gene, CDR1 is SGDLS and CDR2 is YYNGEE. The V end was cut by 2 bases, the J end by 6 bases, with 20 bases between. The CDR3 is made up of 17 amino acids. The chain's CDR3 is CASSVNPGHEVAGELFF. The CDR3 region has the DNA TGTGCCAGCAGCGTGAACCCGGGACATGAGGTCGCCGGGGAGCTGTTTTTT.

This clone was observed a few times. The same CDR3 arises from other DNA sequences in this sample as well. The chain employs TRBV12-5 and TRBJ2-7; D remains ambiguous. The ends were cut back, 5 bases at V and 4 bases at J, with 9 bases in the middle. The germline CDR1 and CDR2 sequences are LGHNT and FRNRAP. The CDR3 is 12 residues long. In nucleotides, the CDR3 is TGTGCTAGTGGTCCCACGGTTTACGAGCAGTACTTC. Its translation: CASGPTVYEQYF.